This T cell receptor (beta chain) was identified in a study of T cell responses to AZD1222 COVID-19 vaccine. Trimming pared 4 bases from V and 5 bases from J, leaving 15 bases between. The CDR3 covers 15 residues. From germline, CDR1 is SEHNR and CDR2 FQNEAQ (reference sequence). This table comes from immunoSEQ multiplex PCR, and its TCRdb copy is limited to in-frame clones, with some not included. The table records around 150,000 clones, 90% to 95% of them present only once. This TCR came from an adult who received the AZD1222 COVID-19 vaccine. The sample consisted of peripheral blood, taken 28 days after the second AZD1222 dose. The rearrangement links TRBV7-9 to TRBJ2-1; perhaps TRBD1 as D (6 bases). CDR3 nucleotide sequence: TGTGCCAGCAGCTCGCCCAGGGGCTTCCACAATGAGCAGTTCTTC. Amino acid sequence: CASSSPRGFHNEQFF. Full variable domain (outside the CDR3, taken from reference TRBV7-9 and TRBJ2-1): DTGVSQNPRHKITKRGQNVTFRCDPISEHNRLYWYRQTLGQGPEFLTYFQNEAQLEKSRLLSDRFSAERPKGSFSTLEIQRTEQGDSAMYLCASSSPRGFHNEQFFGPGTRLTVL.